This TCR beta chain was identified in a study of cytomegalovirus exposure and HLA in healthy donors. Turning to the study itself: Some 200 million T cells yielded 90 million to 130 million unique TCR beta sequences in earlier analysis. There were over 350 genotyped donors. Of these, roughly 80% fell in the genetic ancestry cluster associated with self-reported Caucasian donors.

The PCR contained 60 Vbeta and 13 Jbeta primers. Generated by immunoSEQ multiplex PCR, the TCRdb table keeps only in-frame clones and is missing some. The sample carries about 180,000 clones, approximately 80% recorded once. Study-level results: Cytomegalovirus association was listed for approximately 160 TCR beta chains. Highly shared variants forming one cluster were likely a sequencing artifact.

Regarding this clone: Its antigen is as yet unknown.

The clonotype originates from a girl under 10 years old in good health and CMV-seropositive. What was sequenced was PBMCs.

CDR3 region: CASSYLAGYTDTQYF. The CDR3 nucleotides are TGTGCCAGCAGTTACCTAGCGGGGTACACAGATACGCAGTATTTT. The rearrangement links TRBV6-5 to TRBJ2-3; the match to TRBD2 covers 9 bases. CDR1 is MNHEY, CDR2 SVGAGI, per germline. The V gene end was trimmed by 2 bases and the J gene end by 2 bases; junction bases not matched to a gene: 2. CDR3 length: 15 amino acids.